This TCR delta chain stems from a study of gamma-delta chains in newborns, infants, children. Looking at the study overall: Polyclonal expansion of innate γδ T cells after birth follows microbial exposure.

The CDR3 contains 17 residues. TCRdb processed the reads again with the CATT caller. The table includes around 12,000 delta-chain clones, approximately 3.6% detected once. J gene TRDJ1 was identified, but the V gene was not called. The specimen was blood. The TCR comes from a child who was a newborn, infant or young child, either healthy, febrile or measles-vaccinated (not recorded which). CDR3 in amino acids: CALGVPVAWRYADKLIF. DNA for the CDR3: TGTGCTCTTGGGGTTCCCGTCGCCTGGCGCTATGCCGATAAACTCATCTTT.